These 19 T cell receptor beta chains were sequenced from one sample in a study of shared clonotypes between healthy human individuals. TCRdb's table, derived via immunoSEQ multiplex PCR, lists solely in-frame clones and lacks some. The table includes roughly 2.2 million clones, approximately 93% detected once. Sequenced material: naive CD4+ T cells from PBMCs. Subset defined: CD45RA+ positively selected. The receptors originated from a man aged 18 to 29 in good health. Some clones in this sample may be carry-over from other donors' samples.

The V gene is TRBV5-4, the J gene TRBJ2-7, with D hard to call. Germline V gene sequence: CDR1 SGHNT, CDR2 YYREEE (reference sequence). Between the trimmed V and J ends, which lost 0 bases and 6 bases, there was a span of 7 bases. CDR3 length: 12 amino acids. CDR3 DNA sequence: TGTGCCAGCAGCTTGGGTGGAAGCGAGCAGTACTTC. It encodes CASSLGGSEQYF.

The chain is built from TRBV6-5 and TRBJ1-1; D uncertain. Germline values: CDR1 MNHEY, CDR2 SVGAGI. Trimming pared 6 bases from V and 3 bases from J, leaving 17 bases between. The CDR3 totals 15 residues. The CDR3 DNA follows: TGTGCCAGCAGGCCTCTGGTGCGGGAGTACACTGAAGCTTTCTTT. Protein sequence: CASRPLVREYTEAFF.

J is TRBJ1-4 and V is TRBV28; D possibly corresponds to TRBD1 (5 bases). Between the trimmed V and J ends, which lost 6 bases and 7 bases, there was a span of 15 bases. The CDR3 has 14 residues. In germline, CDR1 is MDHEN, CDR2 SYDVKM. The CDR3 bases are TGTGCCAGCAGAACCCAGGGCGGCGGTGAAAAACTGTTTTTT. Its translation is CASRTQGGGEKLFF.

The chain employs TRBV6-6 and TRBJ1-5; D uncertain. The CDR3 totals 15 residues. The germline gives CDR1 MNHNY, CDR2 SVGAGI (reference sequence). Trimming stripped 2 bases from V and 7 bases from J, with 15 bases between. The CDR3 spells CASSYASGGWQPQHF. The CDR3 DNA follows: TGTGCCAGCAGTTACGCGTCAGGTGGATGGCAGCCCCAGCATTTT.

Remarks on this clone: Other DNA sequences in the sample encode the same CDR3. The chain links TRBV28 to TRBJ1-1; D possibly corresponds to TRBD1 (5 bases). The CDR3 contains 15 residues. V lost 5 bases, J lost 0 bases, and 13 bases lay in between. Looked up from germline, CDR1 is MDHEN and CDR2 is SYDVKM. This CDR3 is CASSLPQGMNTEAFF. CDR3 DNA sequence: TGTGCCAGCAGTCTCCCTCAGGGCATGAACACTGAAGCTTTCTTT.

The chain carries TRBV5-4 and TRBJ2-7; D is perhaps TRBD1 or TRBD2 (6 bases each). V lost 4 bases, J lost 0 bases, and 11 bases lay in between. The V gene's germline CDR1 is SGHNT and CDR2 YYREEE (reference sequence). The CDR3 loop spans 14 amino acids. DNA of the CDR3: TGTGCCAGCAGCAGGGGGGACACCTCCTACGAGCAGTACTTC. Translation gives CASSRGDTSYEQYF.

V is TRBV28 and J is TRBJ2-7; tentatively, D is TRBD2 (6 bases). This CDR3 is 15 amino acids long. Per germline, CDR1 MDHEN and CDR2 SYDVKM. V shed 2 bases and J shed 3 bases, with 14 bases lying between them. The CDR3, as DNA: TGTGCCAGCAGTTTAGGCGGGGCTGGCCTCTACGAGCAGTACTTC. It yields the protein CASSLGGAGLYEQYF.

The chain recombines TRBV11-2 with TRBJ2-1, with no clear D. The CDR3 is 16 amino acids. Trimming took off 1 base at V and 0 bases at J, with 10 bases between the two ends. Germline CDR1 is SGHAT and CDR2 is FQNNGV. CDR3 nucleotide sequence: TGTGCCAGCAGCTTAGCTGTCGCGGTCTCCTACAATGAGCAGTTCTTC. It yields the protein CASSLAVAVSYNEQFF.

The count of this clone is one. This chain joins TRBV5-1 and TRBJ1-1, with D perhaps matching TRBD1 (5 bases). Trimming took 0 bases from V and 1 from J, leaving 13 bases between them. The CDR3 is 16 residues long. The V gene's germline CDR1 is SGHRS and CDR2 YFSETQ. CDR3 in DNA: TGCGCCAGCAGCTTGGCCAATTGGGGGGAGAACACTGAAGCTTTCTTT. Protein sequence: CASSLANWGENTEAFF. Drawing the rest from reference TRBV5-1 and TRBJ1-1, the complete variable domain is KAGVTQTPRYLIKTRGQQVTLSCSPISGHRSVSWYQQTPGQGLQFLFEYFSETQRNKGNFPGRFSGRQFSNSRSEMNVSTLELGDSALYLCASSLANWGENTEAFFGQGTRLTVV.

On this clone: The same CDR3 also results from other DNA sequences found in this sample. The gene calls are TRBV18 and TRBJ1-5, with D unclear. CDR3 length equals 15 residues. From germline, CDR1 is KGHSH and CDR2 LQKENI. The V end was cut by 3 bases, the J end by 5 bases, with 14 bases between. CDR3 loop: CASSPSGARDQPQHF. The CDR3 DNA reads as TGTGCCAGCTCACCCAGTGGAGCAAGGGATCAGCCCCAGCATTTT.

V and J are TRBV30 and TRBJ1-2, with 11 nucleotides matching TRBD1. The V gene's germline CDR1 is GTSNPN and CDR2 SVGIG (reference sequence). This CDR3 has 17 residues. Losses at the gene ends were 3 bases for V and 7 bases for J; bases not matched to a gene: 16. The CDR3 reads CAWSAARTGGYTRGYTF. CDR3 DNA sequence: TGTGCCTGGAGCGCCGCACGGACAGGGGGCTATACCCGTGGCTACACCTTC.

This clone was seen a few times. The genes are TRBV19 and TRBJ1-1, with D perhaps TRBD1 (6 bases). In germline, CDR1 is LNHDA, CDR2 SQIVND (reference sequence). Trimming removed 6 bases at V and 1 base at J, with 12 bases between. CDR3 length equals 14 residues. CDR3 sequence reads: CASRTDRWNTEAFF. CDR3 sequence (DNA): TGTGCCAGTAGGACCGACAGGTGGAACACTGAAGCTTTCTTT.

Concerning this clone itself: Other DNA sequences of this sample code for an identical CDR3. The chain uses TRBV5-4 and TRBJ1-2; D is unresolved. Germline CDR1 SGHNT, CDR2 YYREEE (reference sequence). This CDR3 is 11 amino acids long. Trimming took off 2 bases at V and 8 bases at J, with 7 bases between the two ends. This CDR3 reads CASSLGGGYTF. In DNA, the CDR3 is TGTGCCAGCAGCTTAGGTGGCGGCTACACCTTC. The full variable domain, rest sourced from reference TRBV5-4 and TRBJ1-2, is ETGVTQSPTHLIKTRGQQVTLRCSSQSGHNTVSWYQQALGQGPQFIFQYYREEENGRGNFPPRFSGLQFPNYSSELNVNALELDDSALYLCASSLGGGYTFGSGTRLTVV.

This sequence joins TRBV21-1 and TRBJ2-7; TRBD1, the D gene given by the table, was not confirmed from the DNA. TRBV21-1 is assigned pseudogene status. The CDR3 spans 16 residues. Here the CDR3 DNA reads TGTGCCAGCAGGTATCAGGGGCAACGAGCGTCCTACGAGCAGTACTTC. This encodes CASRYQGQRASYEQYF.

A remark on this clone: This specimen includes other DNA sequences encoding the same CDR3. The gene calls are TRBV18 and TRBJ2-1, with 7 bases aligning to TRBD1. Germline assignment: CDR1 KGHSH and CDR2 LQKENI. The V gene end was trimmed by 6 bases and the J gene end by 0 bases; junction bases not matched to a gene: 5. The CDR3 has 15 residues. This CDR3 is CASSLQGSSYNEQFF. CDR3 coding DNA: TGTGCCAGCTCTTTACAGGGGAGCTCCTACAATGAGCAGTTCTTC.

The chain joins TRBV5-1 to TRBJ2-3, with D possibly matching TRBD2 (6 bases). The CDR3 runs 20 residues. The V end lost 2 bases, the J end lost 0 bases, and 25 bases lay between the germline ends. The germline V gene encodes CDR1 SGHRS and CDR2 YFSETQ. As DNA, the CDR3 is TGCGCCAGCAGCTTACGGACGTCACCCCGGGGGTTGGATAGCACAGATACGCAGTATTTT. Translated: CASSLRTSPRGLDSTDTQYF.

This sequence joins TRBV12-5 and TRBJ1-3; D may be TRBD1 (5 bases). Per the germline V gene, CDR1 is LGHNT and CDR2 is FRNRAP. This CDR3 region has 18 residues. V shed 0 bases and J shed 3 bases, with 18 bases lying between them. CDR3 protein: CASGLVPAGQFGGNTIYF. CDR3 nucleotide sequence: TGTGCTAGTGGTTTGGTACCCGCAGGGCAGTTTGGTGGAAACACCATATATTTT.

The V call is TRBV6-1, the J call TRBJ1-1; D is ambiguous. V gave up 1 base and J gave up 7 bases, with 10 bases separating them. CDR1 is MNHNS, CDR2 SASEGT, per germline. The CDR3 runs to 13 residues. For the CDR3, the DNA is TGTGCCAGCAGTGAAGTATTTAGTAATGAAGCTTTCTTT. Its translation is CASSEVFSNEAFF.

This clone was observed a single time. The rearrangement uses TRBV27 and TRBJ2-7; the D is unclear. Germline CDR1 is MNHEY and CDR2 is SMNVEV (reference sequence). The CDR3 has 13 residues. Deletions cut 0 bases from V and 6 bases from J, with 9 bases between. CDR3 nucleotide sequence: TGTGCCAGCAGTTTATCGAAACCGTCCGAGCAGTACTTC. Its translation is CASSLSKPSEQYF.